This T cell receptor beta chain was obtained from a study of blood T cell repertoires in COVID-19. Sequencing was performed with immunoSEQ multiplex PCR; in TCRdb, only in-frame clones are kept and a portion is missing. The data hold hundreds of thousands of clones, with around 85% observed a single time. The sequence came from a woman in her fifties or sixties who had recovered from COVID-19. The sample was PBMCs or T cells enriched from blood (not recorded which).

CDR3 amino acids: CATSEDNEKLFF. DNA for the CDR3: TGTGCCACCTCCGAGGATAATGAAAAACTGTTTTTT. The rearrangement joins TRBV24-1 to TRBJ1-4, with D hard to call. The germline CDR1 and CDR2 sequences are KGHDR and SFDVKD. The CDR3 has 12 residues. Trimming pared 9 bases from V and 4 bases from J, leaving 8 bases between.